What follows are 15 T cell receptor beta chains derived from one specimen sequenced in a study of blood T cell repertoires in COVID-19. Clones were sequenced by immunoSEQ multiplex PCR, and TCRdb holds only the in-frame ones, with some missing. The sample holds about 210,000 clones, roughly 80% seen once. Sequencing was performed on peripheral blood. These receptors all come from an elderly woman with COVID-19, enrolled during active disease.

This clone was detected a few times. Relative to the germline gene, one junction end is altered; a read error may explain this. The chain carries TRBV14 and TRBJ2-7; D perhaps matches TRBD2 (6 bases). Germline-derived CDR1 and CDR2 are SGHDN and FVKESK. The CDR3 spans 16 residues. In nucleotides, the CDR3 is TGTGCCAGCAGCCAAAAGTTTTCGGTTCAAGGTCGGGGGATTTTATTC. It codes for CASSQKFSVQGRGILF. The entire variable domain, with the rest obtained from reference TRBV14 and TRBJ2-7, is as follows: EAGVTQFPSHSVIEKGQTVTLRCDPISGHDNLYWYRRVMGKEIKFLLHFVKESKQDESGMPNNRFLAERTGGTYSTLKVQPAELEDSGVYFCASSQKFSVQGRGILFGPGTRLTVT.

The CDR3, as DNA: TGCGCCAGCAGCCCGGGGAGGGGCGGGGGAATCCAAGAGACCCAGTACTTC. This translates into CASSPGRGGGIQETQYF. The rearrangement uses TRBV5-1 and TRBJ2-5; 7 nucleotides agree with TRBD2. The germline gives CDR1 SGHRS, CDR2 YFSETQ. This CDR3 is built from 17 residues. V gave up 4 bases and J gave up 1 base; unmatched junction bases: 13.

Of note for this clone: Other nucleotide sequences from this sample produce the same CDR3. The V call is TRBV18, the J call TRBJ2-1; D not resolved. The germline V gene encodes CDR1 KGHSH and CDR2 LQKENI. CDR3 length equals 14 residues. Trimming removed 2 bases from V and 1 base from J, with 6 bases in between. The CDR3 bases are TGTGCCAGCTCACCAGGTCTATCCTACAATGAGCAGTTCTTC. Amino acids: CASSPGLSYNEQFF.

This sequence joins TRBV10-1 and TRBJ1-5, with D unclear. Germline V gene sequence: CDR1 WNHNN, CDR2 SYGVQD (reference sequence). This CDR3 is 12 amino acids long. Trimming stripped 11 bases from V and 0 bases from J, with 8 bases between. CDR3 in DNA: TGCGCCCGCCACTATAGCAATCAGCCCCAGCATTTT. It encodes CARHYSNQPQHF.

This sequence joins TRBV5-1 and TRBJ2-7; possibly TRBD2 for D (5 bases). The CDR3 length is 14 residues. Germline V CDR1 and CDR2: SGHRS, YFSETQ. The ends were cut back, 0 bases at V and 2 bases at J, with 9 bases in the middle. The CDR3 region has the DNA TGCGCCAGCAGCTTGGGAGGGATTACCTACGAGCAGTACTTC. This encodes CASSLGGITYEQYF.

This rearrangement joins TRBV2 to TRBJ1-5; 9 nucleotides line up with TRBD1. This CDR3 is built from 14 residues. Germline lookup yields CDR1 SNHLY and CDR2 FYNNEI. Trimming removed 5 bases from V and 5 bases from J; junction bases left unmatched: 4. CDR3 coding DNA: TGTGCCAGCAGTACACAGGGGGCCTATCAGCCCCAGCATTTT. It codes for CASSTQGAYQPQHF.

The chain has TRBV9 and TRBJ2-3; D may be TRBD1 (5 bases). Trimming left V 3 bases short and J 5 bases short, with 13 bases between. Germline lookup yields CDR1 SGDLS and CDR2 YYNGEE. This CDR3 comprises 14 residues. CDR3 region: CASSDSRAGDTQYF. Here the CDR3 DNA reads TGTGCCAGCAGCGATTCCAGGGCCGGAGATACGCAGTATTTT.

CDR3 bases: TGTGCCAGCAGCCCGACTAGCGGGCACTACGAGCAGTACTTC. Its translation: CASSPTSGHYEQYF. The chain joins TRBV5-4 to TRBJ2-7, with 10 nucleotides matching TRBD2. With V trimmed by 4 bases and J by 3 bases, 4 bases remained unmatched. The CDR3 runs to 14 residues. The germline gives CDR1 SGHNT, CDR2 YYREEE (reference sequence).

The V gene is TRBV29-1, the J gene TRBJ1-1, with D possibly matching TRBD1 (5 bases). The V end was cut by 7 bases, the J end by 5 bases, with 14 bases between. This CDR3 region has 12 residues. Germline CDR1 is SQVTM and CDR2 is ANQGSEA. CDR3: CSGRTGGTEAFF. The CDR3 bases are TGCAGCGGAAGAACGGGGGGGACTGAAGCTTTCTTT.

The V call is TRBV7-2, the J call TRBJ1-1, with 7 nucleotides matching TRBD1. The germline V gene encodes CDR1 SGHTA and CDR2 FQGNSA. This CDR3 has 15 residues. J gave up 5 bases and V 1 base, and 7 bases lay outside the gene matches. This CDR3 is CASSLESGGGTEAFF. The CDR3 region has the DNA TGTGCCAGCAGCTTAGAGTCAGGGGGTGGTACTGAAGCTTTCTTT.

The chain combines TRBV18 with TRBJ2-7; 8 positions match TRBD2. The germline CDR1 and CDR2 sequences are KGHSH and LQKENI. Losses at the gene ends were 3 bases for V and 3 bases for J; bases not matched to a gene: 4. The CDR3 length is 14 residues. The chain's CDR3 is CASSPASGSYEQYF. The CDR3 DNA sequence: TGTGCCAGCTCACCGGCCAGCGGGAGCTACGAGCAGTACTTC.

The rearrangement joins TRBV5-4 to TRBJ2-4, with 8 nucleotides matching TRBD2. The CDR3 loop spans 15 amino acids. The germline gives CDR1 SGHNT, CDR2 YYREEE (reference sequence). The V segment lost 4 bases and the J segment 0 bases; nucleotides outside the gene matches: 3. This CDR3 is CASSPGGVAKNIQYF. The CDR3 region has the DNA TGTGCCAGCAGCCCCGGGGGGGTAGCCAAAAACATTCAGTACTTC.

This chain's CDR3 is CASSLLGLAETQYF. The CDR3 DNA sequence: TGTGCCAGCAGCTTGTTGGGCCTCGCAGAGACCCAGTACTTC. The chain links TRBV5-6 to TRBJ2-5, with D unclear. V lost 1 base and J 4 bases, leaving 11 bases between the germline ends. CDR1 is SGHDT, CDR2 YYEEEE, per germline. This CDR3 is built from 14 residues. The full variable domain, rest sourced from reference TRBV5-6 and TRBJ2-5, is DAGVTQSPTHLIKTRGQQVTLRCSPKSGHDTVSWYQQALGQGPQFIFQYYEEEERQRGNFPDRFSGHQFPNYSSELNVNALLLGDSALYLCASSLLGLAETQYFGPGTRLLVL.

This clone was detected only once. The CDR3 nucleotides are TGCGCCAGCAGCTTGGCCTCGGCGAACACCGGGGAGCTGTTTTTT. This gives the protein CASSLASANTGELFF. The chain couples TRBV5-1 to TRBJ2-2; no firm D call. The CDR3 contains 15 residues. With 0 bases removed from V and 0 bases from J, the gap between germline ends came to 6 bases. Germline V gives CDR1 SGHRS, CDR2 YFSETQ.

This clone was recorded only once. The chain links TRBV5-1 to TRBJ2-1; D is ambiguous. The CDR3 runs to 11 residues. Germline V CDR1 and CDR2: SGHRS, YFSETQ. V was shortened by 4 bases and J by 5 bases, with 4 bases between the two germline ends. This chain's CDR3 is CASSPDNEQFF. CDR3 in DNA: TGCGCCAGCAGCCCCGACAATGAGCAGTTCTTC.